This TCR beta chain was identified during a study of OX40 agonist ivuxolimab in advanced cancers. Across the whole study: The treatment was a fully human IgG2 OX40 agonist, ivuxolimab.

Blood sampling took place at baseline, cycle 4 day 1, and cycle 7 day 1. Study results and caveats: The CD4+ and CD8+ T cells in the blood had expanded clonally by week 6 at 0.1 to 3.0 mg/kg.

Looked up from germline, CDR1 is KGHSH and CDR2 is LQKENI. V lost 3 bases and J lost 4, with 7 bases in between. The CDR3 is made up of 13 amino acids. Sequencing was performed with immunoSEQ multiplex PCR; in TCRdb, only in-frame clones are kept and a portion is missing. The table shows roughly 50,000 clones, with about 89% occurring only once. As concerns this clone: The antigen is not known. In the same sample, other DNA sequences code for this CDR3.

This sequence was found in an adult with an advanced solid tumor such as melanoma, head and neck, liver or kidney cancer. The sequences come from CD4+ or CD8+ T cells sorted from blood, collected in a trial of the OX40 agonist ivuxolimab. This chain connects TRBV18 to TRBJ1-5; D remains ambiguous. The CDR3 is CASSPGPNQPQHF. CDR3 nucleotides: TGTGCCAGCTCACCCGGACCAAATCAGCCCCAGCATTTT. Full variable domain (missing parts from reference TRBV18 and TRBJ1-5): NAGVMQNPRHLVRRRGQEARLRCSPMKGHSHVYWYRQLPEEGLKFMVYLQKENIIDESGMPKERFSAEFPKEGPSILRIQQVVRGDSAAYFCASSPGPNQPQHFGDGTRLSIL.